A single T cell receptor (beta chain) is shown here with its context. This sample was included in a study of shared clonotypes between healthy human individuals. Study-level background: Each donor had three CD4 naive, three CD4 memory, two CD8 naive and one CD8 memory plate.

Trimming cost V 5 bases and J 8 bases, with 21 bases left between them. Germline V gene data show CDR1 as MDHEN and CDR2 as SYDVKM. The length of the CDR3 is 15 residues. Investigators divided CD4+ cells into CD45RA+ naive and CD45RA-negative memory subsets. The table came from immunoSEQ multiplex PCR; TCRdb's copy has only in-frame clones and leaves some out. Of around 940,000 clones in the sample, approximately 80% were seen once. The chain recombines TRBV28 with TRBJ1-2; no definite D call. Material for sequencing was memory CD4+ T cells sorted from blood. The subset was: CD45RA-negative fraction. This clonotype originated in a man younger than 35 in good health. The CDR3 sequence is CASSPPDIVAGGYTF. For the CDR3, the DNA is TGTGCCAGCAGTCCTCCAGATATAGTGGCGGGGGGCTACACCTTC.